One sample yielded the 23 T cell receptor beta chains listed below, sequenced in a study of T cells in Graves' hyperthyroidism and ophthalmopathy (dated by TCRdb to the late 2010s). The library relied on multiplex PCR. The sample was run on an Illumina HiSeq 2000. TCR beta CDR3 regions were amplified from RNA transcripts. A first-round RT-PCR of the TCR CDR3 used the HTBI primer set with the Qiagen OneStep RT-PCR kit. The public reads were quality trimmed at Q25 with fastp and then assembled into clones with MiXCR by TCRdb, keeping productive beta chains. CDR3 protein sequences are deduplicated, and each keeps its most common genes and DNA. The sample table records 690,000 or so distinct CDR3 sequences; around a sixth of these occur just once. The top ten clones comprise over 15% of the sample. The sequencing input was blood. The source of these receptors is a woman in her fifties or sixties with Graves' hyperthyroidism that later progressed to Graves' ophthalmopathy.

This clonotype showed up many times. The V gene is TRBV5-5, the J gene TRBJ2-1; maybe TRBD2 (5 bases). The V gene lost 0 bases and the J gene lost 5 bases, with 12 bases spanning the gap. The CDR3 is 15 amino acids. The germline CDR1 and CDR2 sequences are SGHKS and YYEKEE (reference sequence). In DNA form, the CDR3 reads TGTGCCAGCAGCTTGGTGACGGGAAATAACAATGAGCAGTTCTTC. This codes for CASSLVTGNNNEQFF.

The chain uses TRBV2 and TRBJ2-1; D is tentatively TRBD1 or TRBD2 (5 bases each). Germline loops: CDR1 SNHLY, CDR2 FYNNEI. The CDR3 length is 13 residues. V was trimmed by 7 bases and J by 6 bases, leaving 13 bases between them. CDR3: CASKLLGVNEQFF. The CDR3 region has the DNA TGTGCCAGCAAACTACTAGGGGTCAATGAGCAGTTCTTC. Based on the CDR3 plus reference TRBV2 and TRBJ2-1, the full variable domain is EPEVTQTPSHQVTQMGQEVILRCVPISNHLYFYWYRQILGQKVEFLVSFYNNEISEKSEIFDDQFSVERPDGSNFTLKIRSTKLEDSAMYFCASKLLGVNEQFFGPGTRLTVL.

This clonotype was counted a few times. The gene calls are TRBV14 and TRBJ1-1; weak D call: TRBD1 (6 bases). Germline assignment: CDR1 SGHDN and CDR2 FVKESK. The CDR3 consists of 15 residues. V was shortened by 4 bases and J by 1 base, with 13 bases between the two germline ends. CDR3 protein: CASSPHNRANTEAFF. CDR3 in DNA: TGTGCCAGCAGCCCCCATAACAGGGCGAACACTGAAGCTTTCTTT. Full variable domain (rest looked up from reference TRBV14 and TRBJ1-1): EAGVTQFPSHSVIEKGQTVTLRCDPISGHDNLYWYRRVMGKEIKFLLHFVKESKQDESGMPNNRFLAERTGGTYSTLKVQPAELEDSGVYFCASSPHNRANTEAFFGQGTRLTVV.

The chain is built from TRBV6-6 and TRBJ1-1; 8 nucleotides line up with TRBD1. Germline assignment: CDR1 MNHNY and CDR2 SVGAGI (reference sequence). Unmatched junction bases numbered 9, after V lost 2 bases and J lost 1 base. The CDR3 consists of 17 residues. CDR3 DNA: TGTGCCAGCAGTTACCGATATTCGACAGGGGCGAACACTGAAGCTTTCTTT. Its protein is CASSYRYSTGANTEAFF.

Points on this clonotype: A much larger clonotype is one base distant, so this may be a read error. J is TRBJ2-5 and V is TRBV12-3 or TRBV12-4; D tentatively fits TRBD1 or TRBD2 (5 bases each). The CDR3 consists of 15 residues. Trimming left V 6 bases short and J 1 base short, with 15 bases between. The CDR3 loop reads CASSPGTTPQETQYF. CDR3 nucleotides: TGTGCCAGCAGCCCCGGGACCACCCCCCAAGAGACCCAGTACTTC.

CDR3 bases: TGTGCCAGCAGCCAAGAGCGGGGGACAGGGAATGAAAAACTGTTTTTT. It specifies CASSQERGTGNEKLFF. The J gene is TRBJ1-4, the V gene TRBV3-1; 9 bases line up with TRBD1. The germline CDR1 and CDR2 sequences are LGHDT and YNNKEL (reference sequence). This CDR3 region has 16 residues. The J segment lost 5 bases and the V segment lost 0 bases, leaving 4 bases of the junction unmatched.

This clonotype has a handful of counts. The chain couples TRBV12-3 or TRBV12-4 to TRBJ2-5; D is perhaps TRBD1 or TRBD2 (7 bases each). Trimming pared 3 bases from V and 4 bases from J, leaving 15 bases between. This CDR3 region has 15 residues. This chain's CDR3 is CASSFQGGPGETQYF. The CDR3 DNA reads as TGTGCCAGCAGTTTCCAGGGGGGGCCGGGAGAGACCCAGTACTTC.

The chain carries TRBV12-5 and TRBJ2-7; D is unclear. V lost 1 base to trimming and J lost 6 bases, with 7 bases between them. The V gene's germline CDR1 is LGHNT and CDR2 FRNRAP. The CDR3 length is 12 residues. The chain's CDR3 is CASGLGAIEQYF. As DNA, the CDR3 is TGTGCTAGTGGTTTGGGGGCAATCGAGCAGTACTTC.

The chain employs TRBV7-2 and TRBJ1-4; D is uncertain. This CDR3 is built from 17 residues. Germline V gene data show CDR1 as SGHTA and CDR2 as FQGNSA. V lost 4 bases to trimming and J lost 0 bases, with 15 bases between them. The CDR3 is CASSSAGVFPTNEKLFF. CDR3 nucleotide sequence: TGTGCCAGCAGCTCAGCCGGGGTATTTCCAACTAATGAAAAACTGTTTTTT.

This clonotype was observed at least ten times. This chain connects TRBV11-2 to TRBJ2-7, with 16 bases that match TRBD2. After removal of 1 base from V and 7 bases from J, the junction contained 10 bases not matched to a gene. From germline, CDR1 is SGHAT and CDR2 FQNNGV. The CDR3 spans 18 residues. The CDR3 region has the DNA TGTGCCAGCAGCTTAGTTCCGGGACTAGCGGGGGGGAAGGGGGAGCAGTACTTC. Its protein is CASSLVPGLAGGKGEQYF.

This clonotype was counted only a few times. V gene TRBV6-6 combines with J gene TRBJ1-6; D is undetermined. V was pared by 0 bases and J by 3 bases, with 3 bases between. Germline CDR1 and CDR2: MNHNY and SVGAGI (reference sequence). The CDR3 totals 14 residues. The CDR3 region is CASSYSLYNSPLHF. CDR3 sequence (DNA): TGTGCCAGCAGTTACTCCCTCTATAATTCACCCCTCCACTTT.

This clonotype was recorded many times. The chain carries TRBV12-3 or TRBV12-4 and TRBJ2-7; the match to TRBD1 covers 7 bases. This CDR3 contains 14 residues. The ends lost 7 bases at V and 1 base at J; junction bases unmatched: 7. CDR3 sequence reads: CASNQGDRSYEQYF. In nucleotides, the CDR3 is TGTGCCAGCAATCAGGGGGACCGATCCTACGAGCAGTACTTC.

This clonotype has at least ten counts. CDR3 sequence (DNA): TGCGCCAGCAGCTTCGGTGGGACCTACACTGAAGCTTTCTTT. Residues: CASSFGGTYTEAFF. The chain employs TRBV5-1 and TRBJ1-1, with a possible D match to TRBD1 (5 bases). The germline V and J ends were trimmed by 2 bases and 3 bases, with 11 bases remaining between them. This CDR3 region has 14 residues. Per the germline V gene, CDR1 is SGHRS and CDR2 is YFSETQ.

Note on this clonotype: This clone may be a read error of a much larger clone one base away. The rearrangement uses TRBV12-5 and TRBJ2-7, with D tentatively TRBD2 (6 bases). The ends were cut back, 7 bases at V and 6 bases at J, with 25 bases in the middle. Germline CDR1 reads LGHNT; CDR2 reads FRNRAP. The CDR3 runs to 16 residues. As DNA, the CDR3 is TGTGCTAGTGCCGGCCTAACCCGGGGGTCCCGTTCCGAGCAGTACTTC. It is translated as CASAGLTRGSRSEQYF.

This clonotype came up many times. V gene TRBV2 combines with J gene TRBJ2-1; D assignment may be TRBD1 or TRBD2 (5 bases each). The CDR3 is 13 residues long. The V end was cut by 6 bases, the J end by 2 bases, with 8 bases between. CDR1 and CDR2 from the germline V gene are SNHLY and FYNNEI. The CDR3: CASRGRAYNEQFF. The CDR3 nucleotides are TGTGCCAGCAGGGGACGGGCCTACAATGAGCAGTTCTTC.

CDR3: CASSSVSGGESTWYEQYF. In DNA, the CDR3 is TGTGCCAGCAGTTCCGTTAGCGGGGGGGAGAGTACGTGGTACGAGCAGTACTTC. V gene TRBV27 combines with J gene TRBJ2-7, with 11 bases identical to TRBD2. The ends lost 4 bases at V and 4 bases at J; junction bases unmatched: 15. The CDR3 totals 18 residues. Germline assignment: CDR1 MNHEY and CDR2 SMNVEV (reference sequence).

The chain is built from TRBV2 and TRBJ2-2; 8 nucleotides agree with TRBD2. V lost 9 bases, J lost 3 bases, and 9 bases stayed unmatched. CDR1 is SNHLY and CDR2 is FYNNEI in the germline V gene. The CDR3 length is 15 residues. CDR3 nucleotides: TGTGCCAGGGGAACAGCGGGGGACTACACCGGGGAGCTGTTTTTT. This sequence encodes CARGTAGDYTGELFF.

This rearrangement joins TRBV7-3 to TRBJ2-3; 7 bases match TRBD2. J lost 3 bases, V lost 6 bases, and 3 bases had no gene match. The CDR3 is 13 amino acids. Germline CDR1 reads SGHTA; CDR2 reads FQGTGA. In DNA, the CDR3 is TGTGCCAGCAGGGGGGGGGATACAGATACGCAGTATTTT. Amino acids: CASRGGDTDTQYF. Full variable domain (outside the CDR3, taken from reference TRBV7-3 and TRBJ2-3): GAGVSQTPSNKVTEKGKYVELRCDPISGHTALYWYRQSLGQGPEFLIYFQGTGAADDSGLPNDRFFAVRPEGSVSTLKIQRTERGDSAVYLCASRGGDTDTQYFGPGTRLTVL.

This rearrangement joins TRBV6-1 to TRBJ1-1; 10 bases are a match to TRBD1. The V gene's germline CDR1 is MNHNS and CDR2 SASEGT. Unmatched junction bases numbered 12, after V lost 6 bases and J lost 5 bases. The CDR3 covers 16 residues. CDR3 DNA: TGTGCCAGCAGCCCCCGGGACAGGGGTAGTTGGACTGAAGCTTTCTTT. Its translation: CASSPRDRGSWTEAFF.

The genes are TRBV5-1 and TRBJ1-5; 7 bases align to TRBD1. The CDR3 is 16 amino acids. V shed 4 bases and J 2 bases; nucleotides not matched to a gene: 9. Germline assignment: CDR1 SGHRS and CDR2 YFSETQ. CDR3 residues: CASSLRQGVGNQPQHF. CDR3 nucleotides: TGCGCCAGCAGCCTGCGCCAGGGGGTTGGCAATCAGCCCCAGCATTTT.

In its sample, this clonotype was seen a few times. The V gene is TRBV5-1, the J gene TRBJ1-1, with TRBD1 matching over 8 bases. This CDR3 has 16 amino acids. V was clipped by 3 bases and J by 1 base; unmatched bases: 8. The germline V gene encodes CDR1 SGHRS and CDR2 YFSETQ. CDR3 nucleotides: TGCGCCAGCAGCTACGTGGCGGGACAGGAGAACACTGAAGCTTTCTTT. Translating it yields CASSYVAGQENTEAFF.

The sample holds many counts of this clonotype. The CDR3 reads CAWSPSGNQPQHF. CDR3 nucleotide sequence: TGTGCCTGGAGTCCATCGGGCAATCAGCCCCAGCATTTT. The J gene is TRBJ1-5, the V gene TRBV30; D uncertain. The V end lost 2 bases, the J end lost 2 bases, and 7 bases lay between the germline ends. Germline V gives CDR1 GTSNPN, CDR2 SVGIG (reference sequence). The CDR3 is 13 residues long.

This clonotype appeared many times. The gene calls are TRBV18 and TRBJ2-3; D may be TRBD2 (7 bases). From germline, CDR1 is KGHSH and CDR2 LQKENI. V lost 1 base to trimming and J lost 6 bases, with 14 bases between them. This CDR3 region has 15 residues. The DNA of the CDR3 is TGTGCCAGCTCACCACTCCGGGGGGCGGAGGATACGCAGTATTTT. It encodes CASSPLRGAEDTQYF.